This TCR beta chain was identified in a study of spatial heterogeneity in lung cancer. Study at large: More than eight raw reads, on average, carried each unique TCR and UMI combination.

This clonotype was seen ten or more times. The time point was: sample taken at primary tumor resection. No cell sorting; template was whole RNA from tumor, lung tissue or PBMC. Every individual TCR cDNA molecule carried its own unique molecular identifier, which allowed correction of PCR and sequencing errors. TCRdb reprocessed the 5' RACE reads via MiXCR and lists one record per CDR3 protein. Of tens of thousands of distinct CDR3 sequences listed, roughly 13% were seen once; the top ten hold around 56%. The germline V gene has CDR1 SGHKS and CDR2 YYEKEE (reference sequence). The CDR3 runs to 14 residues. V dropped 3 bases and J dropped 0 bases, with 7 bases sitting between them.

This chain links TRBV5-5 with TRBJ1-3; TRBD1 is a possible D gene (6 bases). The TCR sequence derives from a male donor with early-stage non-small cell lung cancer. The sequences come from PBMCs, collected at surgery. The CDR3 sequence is CASSWDISGNTIYF. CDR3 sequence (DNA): TGTGCCAGCAGCTGGGACATCTCTGGAAACACCATATATTTT.